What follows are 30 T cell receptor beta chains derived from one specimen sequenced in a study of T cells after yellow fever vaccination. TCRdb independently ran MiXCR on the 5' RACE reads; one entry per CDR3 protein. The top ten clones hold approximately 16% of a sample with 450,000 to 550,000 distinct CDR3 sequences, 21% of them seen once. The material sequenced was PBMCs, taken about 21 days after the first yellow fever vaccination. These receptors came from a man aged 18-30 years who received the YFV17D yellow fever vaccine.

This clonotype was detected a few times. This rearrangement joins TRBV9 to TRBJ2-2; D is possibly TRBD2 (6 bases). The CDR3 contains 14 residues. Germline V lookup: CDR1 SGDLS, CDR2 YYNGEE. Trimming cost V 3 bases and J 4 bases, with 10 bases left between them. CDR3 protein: CASSAGRGTGELFF. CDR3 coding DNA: TGTGCCAGCAGCGCCGGGCGGGGCACCGGGGAGCTGTTTTTT.

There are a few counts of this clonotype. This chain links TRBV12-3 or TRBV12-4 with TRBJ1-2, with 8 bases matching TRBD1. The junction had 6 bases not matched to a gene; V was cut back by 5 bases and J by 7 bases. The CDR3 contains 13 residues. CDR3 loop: CASSQGAGGGYTF. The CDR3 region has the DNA TGTGCCAGCAGTCAGGGGGCGGGGGGTGGCTACACCTTC.

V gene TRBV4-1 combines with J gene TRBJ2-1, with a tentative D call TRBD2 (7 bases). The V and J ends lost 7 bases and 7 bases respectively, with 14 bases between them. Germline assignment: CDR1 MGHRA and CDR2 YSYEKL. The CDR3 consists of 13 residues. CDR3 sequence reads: CASTNGGRNEQFF. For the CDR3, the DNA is TGCGCCAGCACCAACGGGGGGCGGAATGAGCAGTTCTTC.

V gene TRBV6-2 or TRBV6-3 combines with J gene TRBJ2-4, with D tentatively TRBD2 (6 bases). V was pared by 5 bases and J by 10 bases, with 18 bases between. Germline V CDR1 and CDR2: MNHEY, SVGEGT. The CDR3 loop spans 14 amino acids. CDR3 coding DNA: TGTGCCAGCAGTGGAGGGATTGCAGGCGGTATTCAGTACTTC. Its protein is CASSGGIAGGIQYF.

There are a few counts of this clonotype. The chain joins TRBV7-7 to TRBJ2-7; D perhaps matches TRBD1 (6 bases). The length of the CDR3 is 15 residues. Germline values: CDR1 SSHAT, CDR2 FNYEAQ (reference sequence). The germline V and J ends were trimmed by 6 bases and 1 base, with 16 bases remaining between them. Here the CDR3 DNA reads TGTGCCAGCAGTCCGGACAGTTCCGCGTCCTACGAGCAGTACTTC. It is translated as CASSPDSSASYEQYF. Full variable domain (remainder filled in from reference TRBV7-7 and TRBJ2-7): GAGVSQSPRYKVTKRGQDVTLRCDPISSHATLYWYQQALGQGPEFLTYFNYEAQPDKSGLPSDRFSAERPEGSISTLTIQRTEQRDSAMYRCASSPDSSASYEQYFGPGTRLTVT.

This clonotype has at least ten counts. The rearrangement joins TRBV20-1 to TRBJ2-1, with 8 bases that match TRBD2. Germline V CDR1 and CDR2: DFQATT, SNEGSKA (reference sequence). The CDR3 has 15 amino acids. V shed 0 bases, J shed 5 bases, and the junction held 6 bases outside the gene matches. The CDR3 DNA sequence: TGCAGTGCTAGAGAGACGGGGGGGAGGGACAATGAGCAGTTCTTC. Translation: CSARETGGRDNEQFF.

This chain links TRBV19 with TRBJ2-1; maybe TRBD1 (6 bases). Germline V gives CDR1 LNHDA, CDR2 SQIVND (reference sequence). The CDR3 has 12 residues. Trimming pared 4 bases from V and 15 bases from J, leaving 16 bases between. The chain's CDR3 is CASSRGPFDLFF. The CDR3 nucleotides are TGTGCCAGTAGTAGGGGGCCCTTTGATCTGTTCTTC.

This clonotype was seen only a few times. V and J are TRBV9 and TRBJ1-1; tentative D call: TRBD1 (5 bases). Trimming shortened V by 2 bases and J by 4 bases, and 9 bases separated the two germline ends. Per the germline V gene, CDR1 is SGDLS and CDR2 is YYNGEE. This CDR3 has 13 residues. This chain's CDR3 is CASSVQGSTEAFF. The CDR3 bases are TGTGCCAGCAGCGTGCAGGGTAGCACTGAAGCTTTCTTT.

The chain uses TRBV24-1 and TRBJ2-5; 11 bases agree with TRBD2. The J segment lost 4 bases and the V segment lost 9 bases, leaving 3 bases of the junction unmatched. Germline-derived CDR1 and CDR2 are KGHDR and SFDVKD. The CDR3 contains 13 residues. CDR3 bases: TGTGCCACCGGGACTAGCGGCTCAGAGACCCAGTACTTC. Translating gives CATGTSGSETQYF.

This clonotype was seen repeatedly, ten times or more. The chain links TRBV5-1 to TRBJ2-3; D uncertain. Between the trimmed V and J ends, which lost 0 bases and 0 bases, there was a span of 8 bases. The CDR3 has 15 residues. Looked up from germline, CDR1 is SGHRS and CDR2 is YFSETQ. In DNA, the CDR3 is TGCGCCAGCAGCTTGGGAACGAGAAGCACAGATACGCAGTATTTT. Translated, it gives CASSLGTRSTDTQYF. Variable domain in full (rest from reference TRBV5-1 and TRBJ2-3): KAGVTQTPRYLIKTRGQQVTLSCSPISGHRSVSWYQQTPGQGLQFLFEYFSETQRNKGNFPGRFSGRQFSNSRSEMNVSTLELGDSALYLCASSLGTRSTDTQYFGPGTRLTVL.

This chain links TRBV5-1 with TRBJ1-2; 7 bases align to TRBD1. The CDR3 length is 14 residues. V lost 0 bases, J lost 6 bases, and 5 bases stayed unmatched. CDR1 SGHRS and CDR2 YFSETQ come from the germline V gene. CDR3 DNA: TGCGCCAGCAGCTTGGAGGGGGCCAAGGATGGCTACACCTTC. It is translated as CASSLEGAKDGYTF. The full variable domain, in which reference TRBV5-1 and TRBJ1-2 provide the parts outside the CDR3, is KAGVTQTPRYLIKTRGQQVTLSCSPISGHRSVSWYQQTPGQGLQFLFEYFSETQRNKGNFPGRFSGRQFSNSRSEMNVSTLELGDSALYLCASSLEGAKDGYTFGSGTRLTVV.

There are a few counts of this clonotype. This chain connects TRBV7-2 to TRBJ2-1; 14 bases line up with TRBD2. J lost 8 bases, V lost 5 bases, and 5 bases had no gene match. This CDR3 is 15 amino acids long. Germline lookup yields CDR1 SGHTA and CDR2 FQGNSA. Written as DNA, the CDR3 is TGTGCCAGCAGCCCAGGACTAGCGGGGGGAGATGAGCAGTTCTTC. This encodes CASSPGLAGGDEQFF.

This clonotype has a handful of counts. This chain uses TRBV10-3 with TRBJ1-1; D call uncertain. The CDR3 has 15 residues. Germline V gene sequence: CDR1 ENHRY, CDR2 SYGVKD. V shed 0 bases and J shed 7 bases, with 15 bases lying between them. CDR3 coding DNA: TGTGCCATCAGTGAGTCAGGAGAGGGAGATAGTGAAGCTTTCTTT. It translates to CAISESGEGDSEAFF.

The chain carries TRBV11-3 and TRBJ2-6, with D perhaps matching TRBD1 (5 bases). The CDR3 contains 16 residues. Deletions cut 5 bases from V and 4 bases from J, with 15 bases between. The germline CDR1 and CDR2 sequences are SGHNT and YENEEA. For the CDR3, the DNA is TGTGCCAGCAGCAAATCAGGGATGGCAGGGGCCAACGTCCTGACTTTC. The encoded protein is CASSKSGMAGANVLTF. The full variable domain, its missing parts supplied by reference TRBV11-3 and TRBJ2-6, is EAGVVQSPRYKIIEKKQPVAFWCNPISGHNTLYWYLQNLGQGPELLIRYENEEAVDDSQLPKDRFSAERLKGVDSTLKIQPAELGDSAVYLCASSKSGMAGANVLTFGAGSRLTVL.

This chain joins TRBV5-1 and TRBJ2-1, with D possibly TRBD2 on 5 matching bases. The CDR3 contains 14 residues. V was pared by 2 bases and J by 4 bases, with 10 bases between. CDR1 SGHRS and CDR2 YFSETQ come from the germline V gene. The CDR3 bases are TGCGCCAGCAGCTTCTCGAGGGTTTACAATGAGCAGTTCTTC. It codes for CASSFSRVYNEQFF.

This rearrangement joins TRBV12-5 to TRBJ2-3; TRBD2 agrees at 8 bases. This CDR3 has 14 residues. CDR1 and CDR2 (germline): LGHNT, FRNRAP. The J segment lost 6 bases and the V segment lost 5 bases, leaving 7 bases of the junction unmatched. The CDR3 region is CASGPAGLADTQYF. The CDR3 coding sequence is TGTGCTAGTGGTCCCGCCGGACTAGCTGATACGCAGTATTTT.

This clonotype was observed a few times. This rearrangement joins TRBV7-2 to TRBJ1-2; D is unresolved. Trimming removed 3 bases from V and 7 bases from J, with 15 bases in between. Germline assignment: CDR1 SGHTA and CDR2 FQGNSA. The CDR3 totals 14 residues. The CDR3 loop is CASSFGGEVVGYTF. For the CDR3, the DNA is TGTGCCAGCAGCTTTGGCGGCGAGGTGGTTGGCTACACCTTC. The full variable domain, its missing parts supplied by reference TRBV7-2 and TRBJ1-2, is GAGVSQSPSNKVTEKGKDVELRCDPISGHTALYWYRQSLGQGLEFLIYFQGNSAPDKSGLPSDRFSAERTGGSVSTLTIQRTQQEDSAVYLCASSFGGEVVGYTFGSGTRLTVV.

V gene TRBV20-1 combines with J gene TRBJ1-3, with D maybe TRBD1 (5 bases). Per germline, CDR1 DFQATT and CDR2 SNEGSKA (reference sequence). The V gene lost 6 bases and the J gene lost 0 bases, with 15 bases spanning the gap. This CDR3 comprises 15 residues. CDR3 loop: CSALKGASSGNTIYF. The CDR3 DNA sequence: TGCAGTGCCCTCAAAGGGGCGAGCTCTGGAAACACCATATATTTT.

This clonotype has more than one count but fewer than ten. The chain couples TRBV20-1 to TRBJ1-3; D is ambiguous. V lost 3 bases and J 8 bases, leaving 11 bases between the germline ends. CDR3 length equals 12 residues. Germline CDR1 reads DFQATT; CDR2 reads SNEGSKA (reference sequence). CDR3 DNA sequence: TGCAGTGCTAGCCGAGGGAGGGACACCATATATTTT. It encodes CSASRGRDTIYF.

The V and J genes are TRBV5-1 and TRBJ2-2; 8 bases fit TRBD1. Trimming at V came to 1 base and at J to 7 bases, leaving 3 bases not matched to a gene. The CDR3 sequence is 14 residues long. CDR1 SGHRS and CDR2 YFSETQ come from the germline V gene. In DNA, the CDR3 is TGCGCCAGCAGCTTGCCAGGGGGCGACGGGGAGCTGTTTTTT. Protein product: CASSLPGGDGELFF. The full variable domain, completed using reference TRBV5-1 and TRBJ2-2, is KAGVTQTPRYLIKTRGQQVTLSCSPISGHRSVSWYQQTPGQGLQFLFEYFSETQRNKGNFPGRFSGRQFSNSRSEMNVSTLELGDSALYLCASSLPGGDGELFFGEGSRLTVL.

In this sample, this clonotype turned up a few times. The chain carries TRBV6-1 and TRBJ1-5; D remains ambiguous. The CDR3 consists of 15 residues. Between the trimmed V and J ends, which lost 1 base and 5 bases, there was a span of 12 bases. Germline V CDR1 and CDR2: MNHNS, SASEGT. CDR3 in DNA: TGTGCCAGCAGTGAAGGGGAGGGTGACGATCAGCCCCAGCATTTT. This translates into CASSEGEGDDQPQHF.

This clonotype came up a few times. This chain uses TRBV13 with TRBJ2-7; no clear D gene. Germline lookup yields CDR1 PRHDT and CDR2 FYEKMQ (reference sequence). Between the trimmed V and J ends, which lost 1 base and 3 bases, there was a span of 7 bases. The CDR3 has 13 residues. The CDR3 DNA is TGTGCCAGCAGCTTAGTAAAGAACTACGAGCAGTACTTC. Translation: CASSLVKNYEQYF.

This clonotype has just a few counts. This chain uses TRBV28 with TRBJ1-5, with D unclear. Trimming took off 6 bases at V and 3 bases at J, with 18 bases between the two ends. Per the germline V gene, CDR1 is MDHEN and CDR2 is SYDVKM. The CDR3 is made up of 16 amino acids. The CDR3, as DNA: TGTGCCAGCAGCCGGATTCTGGATGTTGCCAATCAGCCCCAGCATTTT. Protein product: CASSRILDVANQPQHF.

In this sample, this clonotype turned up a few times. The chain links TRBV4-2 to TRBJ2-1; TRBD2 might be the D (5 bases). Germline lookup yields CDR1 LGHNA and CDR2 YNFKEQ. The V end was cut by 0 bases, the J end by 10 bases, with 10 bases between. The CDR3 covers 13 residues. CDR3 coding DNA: TGTGCCAGCAGCCAAGATCCAGCGGAAGAGCAGTTCTTC. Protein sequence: CASSQDPAEEQFF.

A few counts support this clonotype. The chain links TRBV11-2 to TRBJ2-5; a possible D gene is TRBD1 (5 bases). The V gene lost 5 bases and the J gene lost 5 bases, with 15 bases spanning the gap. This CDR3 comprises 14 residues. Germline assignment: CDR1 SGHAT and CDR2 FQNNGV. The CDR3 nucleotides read TGTGCCAGCAGCCCAACAGGAATTGGGGAGACCCAGTACTTC. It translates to CASSPTGIGETQYF.

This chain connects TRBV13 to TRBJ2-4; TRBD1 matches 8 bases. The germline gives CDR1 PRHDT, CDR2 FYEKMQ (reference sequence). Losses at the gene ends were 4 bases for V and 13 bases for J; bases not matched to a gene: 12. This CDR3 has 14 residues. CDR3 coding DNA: TGTGCCAGCAGCTCAGTTCAGACGGACAGGGAACAGTACTTC. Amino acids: CASSSVQTDREQYF.

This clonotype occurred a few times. The CDR3 coding sequence is TGCAGCGCCGTTGTAGCGGGGACAGATACGCAGTATTTT. Its translation is CSAVVAGTDTQYF. The chain employs TRBV29-1 and TRBJ2-3, with 8 bases identical to TRBD2. V was pared by 7 bases and J by 3 bases, with 6 bases of the junction left unmatched. The germline V gene encodes CDR1 SQVTM and CDR2 ANQGSEA. This CDR3 has 13 residues.

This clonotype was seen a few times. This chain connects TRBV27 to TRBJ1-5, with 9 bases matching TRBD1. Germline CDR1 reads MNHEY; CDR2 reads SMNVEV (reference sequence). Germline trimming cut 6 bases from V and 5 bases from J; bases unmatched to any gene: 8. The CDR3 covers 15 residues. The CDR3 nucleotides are TGTGCCAGCAGCCAATCCGGGACAGGGTATCAGCCCCAGCATTTT. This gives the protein CASSQSGTGYQPQHF.

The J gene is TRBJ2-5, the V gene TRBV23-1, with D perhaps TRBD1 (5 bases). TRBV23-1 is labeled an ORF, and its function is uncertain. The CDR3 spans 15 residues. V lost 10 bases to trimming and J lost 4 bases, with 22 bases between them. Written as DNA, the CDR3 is TGCGCCACCAGGCAGCAGCAGGGCCCAGCAGAGACCCAGTACTTC. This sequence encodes CATRQQQGPAETQYF.

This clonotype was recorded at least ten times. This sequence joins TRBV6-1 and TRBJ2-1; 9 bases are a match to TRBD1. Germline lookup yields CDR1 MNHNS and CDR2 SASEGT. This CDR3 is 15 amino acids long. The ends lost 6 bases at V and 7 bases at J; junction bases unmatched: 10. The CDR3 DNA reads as TGTGCCAGCAGCTGGGGACAGGGAGGGAGTAATGAGCAGTTCTTC. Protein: CASSWGQGGSNEQFF.